Listed here is a single T cell receptor beta chain. This sample was taken from a study of T cell changes during pregnancy in multiple sclerosis. The repertoire was sequenced with immunoSEQ multiplex PCR; TCRdb's copy has only in-frame clones and lacks some. Of over 50,000 clones listed, 88% are singletons. The TCR sequence derives from a female donor with multiple sclerosis, enrolled in a pregnancy study. The specimen was peripheral blood, collected in the first trimester of pregnancy.

The CDR3 DNA sequence: TGTGCCAGCAGCGGGGCGACAGGAGCGAATGAAAAACTGTTTTTT. Its translation: CASSGATGANEKLFF. J is TRBJ1-4 and V is TRBV5-6; weak D call: TRBD1 (6 bases). The CDR3 has 15 residues. Trimming removed 4 bases at V and 5 bases at J, with 15 bases between. Germline assignment: CDR1 SGHDT and CDR2 YYEEEE.